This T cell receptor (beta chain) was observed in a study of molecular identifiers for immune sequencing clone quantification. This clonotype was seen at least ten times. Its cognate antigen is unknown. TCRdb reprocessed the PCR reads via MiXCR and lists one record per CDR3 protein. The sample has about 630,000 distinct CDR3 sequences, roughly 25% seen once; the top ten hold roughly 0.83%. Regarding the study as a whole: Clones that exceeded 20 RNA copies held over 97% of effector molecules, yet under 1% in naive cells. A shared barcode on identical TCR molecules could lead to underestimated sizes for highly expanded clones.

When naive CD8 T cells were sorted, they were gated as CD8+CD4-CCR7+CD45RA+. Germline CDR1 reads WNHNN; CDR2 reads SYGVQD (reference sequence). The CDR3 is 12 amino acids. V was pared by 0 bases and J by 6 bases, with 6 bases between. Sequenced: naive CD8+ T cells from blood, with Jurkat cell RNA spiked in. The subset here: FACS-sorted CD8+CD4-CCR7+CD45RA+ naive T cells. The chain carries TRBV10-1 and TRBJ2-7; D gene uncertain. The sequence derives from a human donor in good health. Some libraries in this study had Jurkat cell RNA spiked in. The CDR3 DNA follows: TGCGCCAGCAGTGAGTCCGGTTCCGAGCAGTACTTC. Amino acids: CASSESGSEQYF.